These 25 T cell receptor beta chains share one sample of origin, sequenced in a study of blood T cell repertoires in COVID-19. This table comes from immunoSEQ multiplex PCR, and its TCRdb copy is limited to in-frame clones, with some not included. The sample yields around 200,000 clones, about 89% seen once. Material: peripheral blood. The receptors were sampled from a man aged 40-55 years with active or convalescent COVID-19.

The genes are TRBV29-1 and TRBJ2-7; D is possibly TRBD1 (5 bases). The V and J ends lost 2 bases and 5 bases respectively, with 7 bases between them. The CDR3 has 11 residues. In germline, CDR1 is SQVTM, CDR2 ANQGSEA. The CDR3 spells CSVELGHEQYF. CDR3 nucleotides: TGCAGCGTTGAACTGGGGCACGAGCAGTACTTC.

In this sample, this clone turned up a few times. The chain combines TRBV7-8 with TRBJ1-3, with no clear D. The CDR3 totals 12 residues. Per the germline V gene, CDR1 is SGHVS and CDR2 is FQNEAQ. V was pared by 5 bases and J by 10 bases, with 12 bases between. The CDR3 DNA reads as TGTGCCAGCAGCCCAGCCGGGGAGACCATATATTTT. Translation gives CASSPAGETIYF.

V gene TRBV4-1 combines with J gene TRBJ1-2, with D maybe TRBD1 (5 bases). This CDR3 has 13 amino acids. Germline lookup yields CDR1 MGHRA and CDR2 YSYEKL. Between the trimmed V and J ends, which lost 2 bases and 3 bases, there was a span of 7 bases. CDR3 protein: CASSQQGDYGYTF. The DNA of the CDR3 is TGCGCCAGCAGCCAACAGGGTGACTATGGCTACACCTTC.

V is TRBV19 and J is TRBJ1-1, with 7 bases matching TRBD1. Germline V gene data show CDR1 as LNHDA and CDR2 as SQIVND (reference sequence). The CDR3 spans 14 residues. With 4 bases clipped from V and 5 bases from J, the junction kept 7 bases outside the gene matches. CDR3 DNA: TGTGCCAGTAGTACCCGACAGGGTTGGACTGAAGCTTTCTTT. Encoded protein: CASSTRQGWTEAFF.

CDR3 sequence reads: CASSLGLGSSDTQYF. The DNA of the CDR3 is TGTGCCAGCAGCTTAGGGTTGGGCTCATCGGATACGCAGTATTTT. The V call is TRBV7-2, the J call TRBJ2-3; D is unresolved. Germline CDR1 and CDR2: SGHTA and FQGNSA. There are 15 residues in the CDR3. With 1 base removed from V and 6 bases from J, the gap between germline ends came to 14 bases.

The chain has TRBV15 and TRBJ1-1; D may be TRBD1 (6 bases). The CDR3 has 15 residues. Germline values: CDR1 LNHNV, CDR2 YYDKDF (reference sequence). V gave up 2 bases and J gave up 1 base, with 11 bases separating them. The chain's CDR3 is CATSRPGQPNTEAFF. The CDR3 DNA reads TGTGCCACCAGCAGACCGGGACAACCGAACACTGAAGCTTTCTTT.

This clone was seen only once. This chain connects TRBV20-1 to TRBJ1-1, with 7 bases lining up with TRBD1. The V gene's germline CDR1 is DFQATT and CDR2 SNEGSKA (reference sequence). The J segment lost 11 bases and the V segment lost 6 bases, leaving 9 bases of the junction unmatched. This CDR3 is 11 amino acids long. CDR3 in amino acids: CSAVEGARAFF. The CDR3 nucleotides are TGCAGTGCGGTTGAGGGGGCGCGGGCTTTCTTT.

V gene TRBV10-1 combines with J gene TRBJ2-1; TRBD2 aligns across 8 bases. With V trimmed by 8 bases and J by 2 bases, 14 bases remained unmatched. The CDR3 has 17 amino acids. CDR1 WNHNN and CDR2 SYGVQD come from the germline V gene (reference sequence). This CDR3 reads CASSRAFGGAAYNEQFF. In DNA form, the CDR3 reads TGCGCCAGCTCTAGAGCCTTCGGGGGGGCCGCCTACAATGAGCAGTTCTTC.

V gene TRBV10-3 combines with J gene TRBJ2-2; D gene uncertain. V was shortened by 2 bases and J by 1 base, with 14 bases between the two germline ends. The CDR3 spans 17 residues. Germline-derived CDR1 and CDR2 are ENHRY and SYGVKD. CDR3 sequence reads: CAISENTASVNTGELFF. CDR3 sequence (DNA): TGTGCCATCAGTGAGAACACAGCCTCTGTGAACACCGGGGAGCTGTTTTTT.

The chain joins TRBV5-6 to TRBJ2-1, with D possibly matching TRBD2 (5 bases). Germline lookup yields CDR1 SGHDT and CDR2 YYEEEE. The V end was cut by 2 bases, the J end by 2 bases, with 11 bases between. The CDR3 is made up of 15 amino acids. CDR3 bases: TGTGCCAGCAGCTTACCGGGGAGTGCCTACAATGAGCAGTTCTTC. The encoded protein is CASSLPGSAYNEQFF.

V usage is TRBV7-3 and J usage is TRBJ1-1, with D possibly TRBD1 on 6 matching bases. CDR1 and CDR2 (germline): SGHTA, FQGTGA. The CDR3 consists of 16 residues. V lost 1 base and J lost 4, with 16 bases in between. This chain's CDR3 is CASSLKGPQGFTEAFF. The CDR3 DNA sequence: TGTGCCAGCAGCTTAAAGGGGCCTCAGGGGTTCACTGAAGCTTTCTTT.

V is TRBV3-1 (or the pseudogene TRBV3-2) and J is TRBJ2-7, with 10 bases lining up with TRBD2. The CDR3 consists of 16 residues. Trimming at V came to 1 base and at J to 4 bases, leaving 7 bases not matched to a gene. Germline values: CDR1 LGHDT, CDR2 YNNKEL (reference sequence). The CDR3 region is CASSQAWASGGYEQYF. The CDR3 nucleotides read TGTGCCAGCAGCCAAGCTTGGGCTAGCGGGGGTTACGAGCAGTACTTC.

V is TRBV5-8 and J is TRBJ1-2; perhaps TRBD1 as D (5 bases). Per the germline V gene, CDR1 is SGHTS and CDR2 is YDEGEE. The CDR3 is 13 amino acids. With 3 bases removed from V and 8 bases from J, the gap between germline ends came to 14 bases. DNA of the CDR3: TGTGCCAGCAGCTCAAGGGGATTTGGCGGCTACACCTTC. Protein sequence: CASSSRGFGGYTF.

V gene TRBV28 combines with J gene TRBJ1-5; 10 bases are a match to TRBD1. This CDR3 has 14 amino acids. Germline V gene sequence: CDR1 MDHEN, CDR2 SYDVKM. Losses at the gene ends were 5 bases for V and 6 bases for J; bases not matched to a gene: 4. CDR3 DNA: TGTGCCAGCAGTCACGGGACAGGGGTTCAGCCCCAGCATTTT. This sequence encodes CASSHGTGVQPQHF.

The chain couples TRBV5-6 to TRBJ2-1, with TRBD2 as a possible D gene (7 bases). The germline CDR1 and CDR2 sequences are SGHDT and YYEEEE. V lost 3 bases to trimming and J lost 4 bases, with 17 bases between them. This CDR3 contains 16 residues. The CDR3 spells CASSSLDRGAYNEQFF. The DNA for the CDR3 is TGTGCCAGCAGCTCCCTTGATCGGGGGGCTTACAATGAGCAGTTCTTC.

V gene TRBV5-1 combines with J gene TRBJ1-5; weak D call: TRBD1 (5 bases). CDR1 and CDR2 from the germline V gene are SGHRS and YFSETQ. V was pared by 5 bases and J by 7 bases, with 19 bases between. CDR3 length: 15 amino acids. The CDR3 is CASSKAGRERQPQHF. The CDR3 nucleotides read TGCGCCAGCAGTAAGGCAGGGCGGGAGCGGCAGCCCCAGCATTTT.

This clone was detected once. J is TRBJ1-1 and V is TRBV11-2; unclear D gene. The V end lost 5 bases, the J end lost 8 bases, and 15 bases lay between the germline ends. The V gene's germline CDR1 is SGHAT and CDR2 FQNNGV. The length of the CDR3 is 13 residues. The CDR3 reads CASSTHSNGEAFF. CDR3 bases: TGTGCCAGCAGCACACACAGTAACGGCGAAGCTTTCTTT. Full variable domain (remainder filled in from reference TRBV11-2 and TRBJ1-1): EAGVAQSPRYKIIEKRQSVAFWCNPISGHATLYWYQQILGQGPKLLIQFQNNGVVDDSQLPKDRFSAERLKGVDSTLKIQPAKLEDSAVYLCASSTHSNGEAFFGQGTRLTVV.

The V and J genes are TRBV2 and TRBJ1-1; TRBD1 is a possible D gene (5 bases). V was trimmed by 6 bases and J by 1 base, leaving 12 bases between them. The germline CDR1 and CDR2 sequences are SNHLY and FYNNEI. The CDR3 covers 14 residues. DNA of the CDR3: TGTGCCAGCAGGGCGGGACTATGGAACACTGAAGCTTTCTTT. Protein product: CASRAGLWNTEAFF. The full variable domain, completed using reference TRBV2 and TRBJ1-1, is EPEVTQTPSHQVTQMGQEVILRCVPISNHLYFYWYRQILGQKVEFLVSFYNNEISEKSEIFDDQFSVERPDGSNFTLKIRSTKLEDSAMYFCASRAGLWNTEAFFGQGTRLTVV.

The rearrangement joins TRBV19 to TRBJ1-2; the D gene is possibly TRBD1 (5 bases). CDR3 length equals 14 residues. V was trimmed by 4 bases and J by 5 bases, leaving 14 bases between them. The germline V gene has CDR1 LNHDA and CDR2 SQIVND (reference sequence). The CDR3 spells CASSKLDSEYGYTF. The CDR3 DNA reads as TGTGCCAGTAGTAAACTCGACAGCGAGTATGGCTACACCTTC.

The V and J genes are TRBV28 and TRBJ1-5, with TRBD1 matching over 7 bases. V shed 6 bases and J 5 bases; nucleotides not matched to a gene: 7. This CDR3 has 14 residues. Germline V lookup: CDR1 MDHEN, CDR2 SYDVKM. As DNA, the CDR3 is TGTGCCAGCAGGGGGGCAGGGGGGTATCAGCCCCAGCATTTT. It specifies CASRGAGGYQPQHF.

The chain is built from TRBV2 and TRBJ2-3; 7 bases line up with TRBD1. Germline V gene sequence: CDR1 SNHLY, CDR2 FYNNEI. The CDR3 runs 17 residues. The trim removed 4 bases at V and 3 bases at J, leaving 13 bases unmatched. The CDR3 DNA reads TGTGCCAGCAGTGTTTTCCGTGGACAGGCACTAACAGATACGCAGTATTTT. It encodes CASSVFRGQALTDTQYF.

The CDR3 nucleotides are TGTGCCAGTAGTAGAGGGCCGGCTAACTATGGCTACACCTTC. Amino acid sequence: CASSRGPANYGYTF. V usage is TRBV19 and J usage is TRBJ1-2; D unresolved. The CDR3 length is 14 residues. Trimming left V 4 bases short and J 0 bases short, with 9 bases between. The germline CDR1 and CDR2 sequences are LNHDA and SQIVND (reference sequence).

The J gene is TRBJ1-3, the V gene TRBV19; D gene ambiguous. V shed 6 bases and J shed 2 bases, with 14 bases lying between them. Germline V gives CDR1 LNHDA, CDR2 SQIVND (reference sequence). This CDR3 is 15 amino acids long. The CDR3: CASSPQSGTGNTIYF. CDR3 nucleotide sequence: TGTGCCAGTAGCCCCCAGTCGGGGACTGGAAACACCATATATTTT.

The CDR3 DNA reads TGTGCCAGCAGTTTATCTCTTAGCGGGGGGGCCATAAATGAGCAGTTCTTC. Amino acids: CASSLSLSGGAINEQFF. The gene calls are TRBV27 and TRBJ2-1; TRBD2 agrees at 11 bases. This CDR3 has 17 amino acids. V shed 0 bases and J 7 bases; nucleotides not matched to a gene: 8. In germline, CDR1 is MNHEY, CDR2 SMNVEV (reference sequence).

CDR3 DNA sequence: TGTGCCAGCAAAGGGGCTGTGGGCAATCAGCCCCAGCATTTT. It is translated as CASKGAVGNQPQHF. J is TRBJ1-5 and V is TRBV6-5; D is perhaps TRBD1 (5 bases). This CDR3 region has 14 residues. The germline V and J ends were trimmed by 7 bases and 2 bases, with 12 bases remaining between them. Per the germline V gene, CDR1 is MNHEY and CDR2 is SVGAGI.